This record concerns one TCR beta chain sequence. Antigen unknown. The repertoire was sequenced with immunoSEQ multiplex PCR; TCRdb's copy has only in-frame clones and lacks some. The table has about 73,000 clones, roughly 80% seen once. Timing groups of about 4 and about 12 weeks for second doses were pooled. The data derive from a study of T cell responses to AZD1222 COVID-19 vaccine. General observations from the study: There were mostly white British donors and more females than males, and clonal diversity was possibly underestimated. Spike-spanning, vaccine-associated CD4 TCRs were dominant at 160-218 and 743-854.

Germline V gene data show CDR1 as ENHRY and CDR2 as SYGVKD. CDR3 length: 13 amino acids. V dropped 8 bases and J dropped 5; count of bases not matched to a gene: 5. The chain employs TRBV10-3 and TRBJ2-5; 10 nucleotides match TRBD1. The receptor was isolated from an adult who received the AZD1222 COVID-19 vaccine. Sample: peripheral blood, taken 28 days after the second AZD1222 dose. CDR3 sequence (DNA): TGTGCCATCGGGGACAGGGGTATTGAGACCCAGTACTTC. Its protein is CAIGDRGIETQYF.